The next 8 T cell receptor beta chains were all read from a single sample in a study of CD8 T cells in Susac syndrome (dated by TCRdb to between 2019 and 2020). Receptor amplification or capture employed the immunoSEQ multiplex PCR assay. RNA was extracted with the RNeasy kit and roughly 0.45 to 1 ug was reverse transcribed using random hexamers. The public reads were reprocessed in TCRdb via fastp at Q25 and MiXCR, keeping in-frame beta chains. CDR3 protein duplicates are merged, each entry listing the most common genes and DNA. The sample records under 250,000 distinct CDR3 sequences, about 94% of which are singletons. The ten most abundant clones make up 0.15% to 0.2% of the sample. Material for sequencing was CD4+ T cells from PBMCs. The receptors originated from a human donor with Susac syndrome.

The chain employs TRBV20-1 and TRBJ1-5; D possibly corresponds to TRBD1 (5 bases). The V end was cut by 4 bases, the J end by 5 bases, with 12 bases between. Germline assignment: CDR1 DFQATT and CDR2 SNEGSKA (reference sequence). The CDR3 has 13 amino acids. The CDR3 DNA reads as TGCAGTGCTATTGGGGCCGTGGATCAGCCCCAGCATTTT. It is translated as CSAIGAVDQPQHF.

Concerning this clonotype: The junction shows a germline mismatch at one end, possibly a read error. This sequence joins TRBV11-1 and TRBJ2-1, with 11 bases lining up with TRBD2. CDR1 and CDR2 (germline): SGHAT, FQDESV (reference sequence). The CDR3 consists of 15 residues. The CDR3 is CAGSLLAGEYNEQFF. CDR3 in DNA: TGTGCCGGCAGCTTACTAGCGGGGGAATACAATGAGCAGTTCTTC.

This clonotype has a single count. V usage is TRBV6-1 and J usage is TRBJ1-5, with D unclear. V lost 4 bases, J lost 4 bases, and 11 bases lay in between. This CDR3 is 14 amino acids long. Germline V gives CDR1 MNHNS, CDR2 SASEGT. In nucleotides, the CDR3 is TGTGCCAGCAGTGTAGGGCGGACGAATCAGCCCCAGCATTTT. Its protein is CASSVGRTNQPQHF.

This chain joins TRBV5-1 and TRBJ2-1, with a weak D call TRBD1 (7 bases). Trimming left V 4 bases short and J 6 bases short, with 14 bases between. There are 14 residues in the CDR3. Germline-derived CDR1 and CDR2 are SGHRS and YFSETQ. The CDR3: CASSGRQGGNEQFF. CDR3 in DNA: TGCGCCAGCAGCGGCCGACAGGGAGGCAATGAGCAGTTCTTC. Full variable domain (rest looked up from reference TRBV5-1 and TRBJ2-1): KAGVTQTPRYLIKTRGQQVTLSCSPISGHRSVSWYQQTPGQGLQFLFEYFSETQRNKGNFPGRFSGRQFSNSRSEMNVSTLELGDSALYLCASSGRQGGNEQFFGPGTRLTVL.

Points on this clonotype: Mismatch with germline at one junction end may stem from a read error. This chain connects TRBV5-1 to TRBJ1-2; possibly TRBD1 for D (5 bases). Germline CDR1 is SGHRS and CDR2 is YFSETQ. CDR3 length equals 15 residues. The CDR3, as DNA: TGCGCCAGCAGCGAAGGTTGGGGGGAACACTATGGCTACACTTTC. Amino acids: CASSEGWGEHYGYTF.

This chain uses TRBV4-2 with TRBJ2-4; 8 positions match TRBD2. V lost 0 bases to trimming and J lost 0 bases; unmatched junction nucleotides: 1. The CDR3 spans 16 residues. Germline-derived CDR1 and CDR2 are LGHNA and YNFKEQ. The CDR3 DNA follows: TGTGCCAGCAGCCAAGATAGCGGGACAGCCAAAAACATTCAGTACTTC. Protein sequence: CASSQDSGTAKNIQYF.

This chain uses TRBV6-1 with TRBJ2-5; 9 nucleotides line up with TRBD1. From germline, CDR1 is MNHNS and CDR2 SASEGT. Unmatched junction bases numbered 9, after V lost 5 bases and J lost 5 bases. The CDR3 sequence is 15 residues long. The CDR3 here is CASSSRDRAGETQYF. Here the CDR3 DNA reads TGTGCCAGCAGTAGCCGGGACAGGGCAGGGGAGACCCAGTACTTC.

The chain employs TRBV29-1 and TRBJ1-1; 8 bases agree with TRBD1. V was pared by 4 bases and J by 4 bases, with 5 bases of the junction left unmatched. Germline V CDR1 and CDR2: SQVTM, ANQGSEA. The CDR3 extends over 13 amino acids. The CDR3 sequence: CSVGQGAGTEAFF. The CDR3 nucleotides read TGCAGCGTTGGGCAGGGGGCTGGCACTGAAGCTTTCTTT.